These 8 T cell receptor beta chains share one sample of origin, sequenced in a study of CD8 T cell repertoires and HIV-1 epitope variants (dated by TCRdb to between 2020 and 2021). Their target antigens are unknown. The library came from the immunoSEQ multiplex PCR assay. TCRdb provides this immuneACCESS table in a form limited to in-frame rearrangements. Some clones are lacking; in checked studies, under half of them reflect an unresolved V gene, and why the rest are absent is not known. Here the sample has a few thousand clones; 65% occur a single time. The ten largest clones add up to 41% of the sample. Sequenced input: cultured CD8+ T cells derived from PBMCs. These receptors all come from a male donor with HIV.

The gene calls are TRBV28 and TRBJ2-5; unclear D gene. Germline V gene lookup returns CDR1 MDHEN and CDR2 SYDVKM. V lost 2 bases and J 2 bases, leaving 9 bases between the germline ends. This CDR3 spans 14 amino acids. The CDR3 loop reads CASSLMVGQETQYF. The CDR3, as DNA: TGTGCCAGCAGTTTAATGGTGGGTCAAGAGACCCAGTACTTC.

This sequence joins TRBV18 and TRBJ2-2, with 7 nucleotides matching TRBD1. V lost 2 bases and J lost 2; bases outside the gene matches: 5. Germline V gene sequence: CDR1 KGHSH, CDR2 LQKENI. The CDR3 has 16 amino acids. CDR3 sequence (DNA): TGTGCCAGCTCACCAGATACAGGGGTTAACACCGGGGAGCTGTTTTTT. It specifies CASSPDTGVNTGELFF.

This sequence joins TRBV4-2 and TRBJ2-1; D is unclear. Germline V gene sequence: CDR1 LGHNA, CDR2 YNFKEQ. The CDR3 loop spans 15 amino acids. The V and J ends lost 3 bases and 4 bases respectively, with 13 bases between them. This chain's CDR3 is CASSHRTAGYNEQFF. As DNA, the CDR3 is TGTGCCAGCAGCCACCGAACGGCTGGGTACAATGAGCAGTTCTTC.

This clone was found a few times. At the DNA level, this CDR3 is encoded by other sequences in the same sample as well. This chain uses TRBV10-3 with TRBJ1-1, with a tentative D call TRBD1 (5 bases). V was pared by 3 bases and J by 3 bases, with 5 bases between. The CDR3 contains 12 residues. Per the germline V gene, CDR1 is ENHRY and CDR2 is SYGVKD. This CDR3 is CAISEGDTEAFF. Here the CDR3 DNA reads TGTGCCATCAGTGAAGGGGACACTGAAGCTTTCTTT.

This clone was recorded a few times. The J gene is TRBJ1-2, the V gene TRBV6-5, with TRBD1 matching 9 bases. J gave up 8 bases and V 2 bases, and 3 bases lay outside the gene matches. This CDR3 has 13 residues. From germline, CDR1 is MNHEY and CDR2 SVGAGI. CDR3 bases: TGTGCCAGCAGTTACAACAGGGGGCGAGGCTACACCTTC. This gives the protein CASSYNRGRGYTF.

V usage is TRBV6-1 and J usage is TRBJ1-4, with D perhaps matching TRBD1 (6 bases). The CDR3 is 15 residues long. V dropped 6 bases and J dropped 4 bases, with 15 bases sitting between them. Germline V gene lookup returns CDR1 MNHNS and CDR2 SASEGT. Here the CDR3 DNA reads TGTGCCAGCAGCGCTACACAGGGCAGTAATGAAAAACTGTTTTTT. This encodes CASSATQGSNEKLFF.

The gene calls are TRBV5-1 and TRBJ1-1; D is ambiguous. Per germline, CDR1 SGHRS and CDR2 YFSETQ. The CDR3 has 14 amino acids. Trimming pared 3 bases from V and 0 bases from J, leaving 9 bases between. This CDR3 is CASSSGTMNTEAFF. In nucleotides, the CDR3 is TGCGCCAGCAGCTCGGGAACCATGAACACTGAAGCTTTCTTT. Filled out from reference TRBV5-1 and TRBJ1-1, the complete variable domain reads KAGVTQTPRYLIKTRGQQVTLSCSPISGHRSVSWYQQTPGQGLQFLFEYFSETQRNKGNFPGRFSGRQFSNSRSEMNVSTLELGDSALYLCASSSGTMNTEAFFGQGTRLTVV.

This sequence joins TRBV18 and TRBJ2-7; D remains unclear. Looked up from germline, CDR1 is KGHSH and CDR2 is LQKENI. The CDR3 is 14 residues long. V was shortened by 3 bases and J by 3 bases, with 12 bases between the two germline ends. The CDR3 DNA reads TGTGCCAGCTCACCTCAGGCAGAGAGCTACGAGCAGTACTTC. It translates to CASSPQAESYEQYF.